Shown below are 8 T cell receptor beta chains from a single sample sequenced in a study of T cell repertoires in cytomegalovirus infection. TCRdb recomputed calls from the reads with MiXCR, one row per CDR3 protein. The profile shows 400,000 or so distinct CDR3 sequences, approximately 32% of them singletons. The sample comprised PBMCs. The receptors originated from a human donor in good health (CMV status not recorded). Some clones in this sample may be carry-over from other donors' samples.

In its sample, this clonotype was seen a few times. The chain's CDR3 is CASTQRGRIVDTEAFF. The CDR3 region has the DNA TGTGCCAGCACCCAAAGAGGGAGAATTGTGGACACTGAAGCTTTCTTT. The gene calls are TRBV7-8 and TRBJ1-1; D is unresolved. The CDR3 runs to 16 residues. V was cut by 7 bases and J by 3 bases, with 21 bases left in between. The germline CDR1 and CDR2 sequences are SGHVS and FQNEAQ.

V is TRBV3-1 and J is TRBJ1-2; TRBD1 agrees at 10 bases. With 1 base clipped from V and 4 bases from J, the junction kept 15 bases outside the gene matches. Germline V lookup: CDR1 LGHDT, CDR2 YNNKEL (reference sequence). This CDR3 contains 19 residues. Written as DNA, the CDR3 is TGTGCCAGCAGCCAAGGGGCTATACCCGGGACAGGGGCTTCCTATGGCTACACCTTC. This gives the protein CASSQGAIPGTGASYGYTF.

On this clonotype: At one end, the junction sequence differs from germline, possibly due to a read error. The chain joins TRBV20-1 to TRBJ1-5, with TRBD1 matching over 9 bases. From germline, CDR1 is DFQATT and CDR2 SNEGSKA (reference sequence). The CDR3 has 14 amino acids. CDR3 residues: CSSRDRVSNQPQHF. CDR3 DNA sequence: TGCAGTTCTAGGGACAGGGTGAGCAATCAGCCCCAGCATTTT.

A few counts support this clonotype. The chain links TRBV25-1 to TRBJ1-2; D is possibly TRBD1 (5 bases). The CDR3 is 15 amino acids. V was pared by 6 bases and J by 4 bases, with 18 bases between. CDR1 MGHDK and CDR2 SYGVNS come from the germline V gene. CDR3 in amino acids: CASSARQGPTYGYTF. For the CDR3, the DNA is TGTGCCAGCAGCGCCCGCCAGGGACCGACCTATGGCTACACCTTC.

V gene TRBV5-6 combines with J gene TRBJ2-7; TRBD1 matches at 10 bases. This CDR3 is built from 15 residues. The trim removed 1 base at V and 3 bases at J, leaving 4 bases unmatched. CDR1 SGHDT and CDR2 YYEEEE come from the germline V gene. CDR3 coding DNA: TGTGCCAGCAGCTTGCGGGACAGGGGTTACTACGAGCAGTACTTC. This translates into CASSLRDRGYYEQYF. The full variable domain, completed using reference TRBV5-6 and TRBJ2-7, is DAGVTQSPTHLIKTRGQQVTLRCSPKSGHDTVSWYQQALGQGPQFIFQYYEEEERQRGNFPDRFSGHQFPNYSSELNVNALLLGDSALYLCASSLRDRGYYEQYFGPGTRLTVT.

This clonotype was observed a handful of times. Since the CDR3 does not end with the conserved phenylalanine or tryptophan, this likely comes from a read error. This sequence joins TRBV6-2 or TRBV6-3 and TRBJ1-6; tentatively, D is TRBD1 (5 bases). The CDR3 spans 12 residues. Germline V lookup: CDR1 MNHEY, CDR2 SVGEGT. Deletions cut 4 bases from V and 12 bases from J, with 10 bases between. DNA for the CDR3: TGTGCCAGCAGTTTTTTCGACAGACCCCTCCACTGT. It encodes CASSFFDRPLHC.

This clonotype was detected many times. This chain joins TRBV12-3 or TRBV12-4 and TRBJ2-5; 7 nucleotides match TRBD2. This CDR3 is 16 amino acids long. V dropped 6 bases and J dropped 2; count of bases not matched to a gene: 12. The CDR3 here is CASSPRDYRYQETQYF. The CDR3 nucleotides read TGTGCCAGCAGCCCCCGGGACTACAGATATCAAGAGACCCAGTACTTC.

This chain connects TRBV7-9 to TRBJ2-3; D possibly corresponds to TRBD2 (6 bases). V shed 5 bases and J shed 2 bases, with 11 bases lying between them. Germline CDR1 and CDR2: SEHNR and FQNEAQ (reference sequence). This CDR3 spans 14 amino acids. This CDR3 is CASSNAGSTDTQYF. The CDR3 region has the DNA TGTGCCAGCAGCAATGCGGGGTCCACAGATACGCAGTATTTT.